These T cell receptor beta chains were read from a single sample in a study of blood T cell repertoires in COVID-19. Produced via immunoSEQ multiplex PCR; TCRdb's table is partial and in-frame only. The repertoire holds around 65,000 clones, with roughly 81% as singletons. Sequenced sample: peripheral blood. These receptor sequences come from a human donor in a cohort sampled during active COVID-19. CDR3s include the opening cysteine and the closing phenylalanine or tryptophan. A D gene is named only where the DNA matches it firmly. Clone size is stated in some rows and not others, as once, few, many or a class when expanded.

D | J | V | size | CDR3 | DNA
TRBD2 | TRBJ2-5 | TRBV5-6 | few | CASSATSGRAQYF | TGTGCCAGCAGCGCTACTAGCGGGAGGGCCCAGTACTTC
TRBD1 | TRBJ1-5 | TRBV18 | once | CASSSGQGSSQPQHF | TGTGCCAGCTCTTCGGGACAGGGGTCGTCTCAGCCCCAGCATTTT
- | TRBJ2-1 | TRBV15 | - | CATSVTRESYNEQFF | TGTGCCACCAGCGTGACAAGAGAGTCCTACAATGAGCAGTTCTTC
- | TRBJ2-3 | TRBV5-4 | - | CASSPGPSGSAQYF | TGTGCCAGCAGCCCCGGACCCTCGGGGAGCGCGCAGTATTTT
TRBD1 | TRBJ2-7 | TRBV4-1 | - | CASSRTGTGAYEQYF | TGCGCCAGCAGCCGAACGGGGACAGGGGCTTACGAGCAGTACTTC
TRBD1 | TRBJ2-4 | TRBV28 | - | CASTQGGQNIQYF | TGTGCCAGCACTCAAGGGGGCCAAAACATTCAGTACTTC
- | TRBJ1-1 | TRBV7-9 | - | CASSETTGLPEAFF | TGTGCCAGCAGCGAAACCACAGGGCTCCCTGAAGCTTTCTTT
- | TRBJ2-2 | TRBV5-1 | - | CASRYGGANTGELFF | TGCGCCAGCAGGTATGGCGGCGCGAACACCGGGGAGCTGTTTTTT
- | TRBJ1-5 | TRBV28 | - | CASSLPGTSNQPQHF | TGTGCCAGCAGTTTACCGGGAACCAGCAATCAGCCCCAGCATTTT
TRBD2 | TRBJ2-2 | TRBV5-1 | few | CASSPREGSASAGELFF | TGCGCCAGCAGCCCCCGGGAGGGGTCGGCTTCAGCCGGGGAGCTGTTTTTT
- | TRBJ1-1 | TRBV10-3 | - | CAISEDGVNTEAFF | TGTGCCATCAGTGAGGACGGAGTGAACACTGAAGCTTTCTTT
TRBD1 | TRBJ2-2 | TRBV6-5 | - | CASRTGTGELFF | TGTGCCAGCAGGACAGGGACCGGGGAGCTGTTTTTT
TRBD1 | TRBJ1-1 | TRBV28 | once | CASSLSGGTGRFRDTEAFF | TGTGCCAGCAGTTTATCGGGGGGGACAGGGAGGTTTAGGGACACTGAAGCTTTCTTT
- | TRBJ2-3 | TRBV28 | many | CASRSGLLRTDTQYF | TGTGCCAGCAGATCGGGACTTTTGAGAACCGATACGCAGTATTTT
TRBD2 | TRBJ2-3 | TRBV6-2/TRBV6-3 | - | CASSYQASGDGDTQYF | TGTGCCAGCAGTTACCAGGCTAGCGGGGACGGGGATACGCAGTATTTT
- | TRBJ2-6 | TRBV5-6 | - | CASSLGTPAGSNVLTF | TGTGCCAGCAGCTTGGGGACCCCTGCGGGGTCCAACGTCCTGACTTTC
TRBD2 | TRBJ2-2 | TRBV18 | - | CASSPWGTSGTGELFF | TGTGCCAGCTCACCCTGGGGGACTAGCGGGACCGGGGAGCTGTTTTTT
TRBD1 | TRBJ1-6 | TRBV10-2 | - | CASSEQGQSNSPLHF | TGCGCCAGCAGTGAACAGGGACAGTCTAATTCACCCCTCCACTTT
TRBD1 | TRBJ1-6 | TRBV18 | - | CASSPQGDNSPLHF | TGTGCCAGCTCTCCACAGGGGGATAATTCACCCCTCCACTTT
- | TRBJ2-7 | TRBV6-6 | few | CASSPGGYSSYEQYF | TGTGCCAGCAGTCCCGGCGGATACTCCTCCTACGAGCAGTACTTC
TRBD2 | TRBJ2-1 | TRBV5-8 | - | CASSLGRLAGGDNEQFF | TGTGCCAGCAGCTTGGGGCGACTAGCGGGAGGGGACAATGAGCAGTTCTTC
TRBD1 | TRBJ1-1 | TRBV18 | few | CASSLRTGDTEAFF | TGTGCCAGCTCACTTCGGACAGGGGACACTGAAGCTTTCTTT
- | TRBJ2-3 | TRBV29-1 | - | CSVSGGYSSTDTQYF | TGCAGCGTCTCAGGGGGGTACTCTAGCACAGATACGCAGTATTTT
TRBD2 | TRBJ2-1 | TRBV2 | - | CASSPGTSVNEQFF | TGTGCCAGCAGCCCCGGGACTAGCGTAAATGAGCAGTTCTTC
- | TRBJ2-1 | TRBV29-1 | - | CSVQGSVNEQFF | TGCAGCGTCCAGGGATCCGTTAATGAGCAGTTCTTC
- | TRBJ2-1 | TRBV5-6 | once | CASSSLFNNEQFF | TGTGCCAGCAGCTCTCTATTTAACAATGAGCAGTTCTTC
TRBD1 | TRBJ1-1 | TRBV7-9 | - | CASSSPGQGITEAFF | TGTGCCAGCAGCTCACCGGGACAGGGAATCACTGAAGCTTTCTTT
TRBD1 | TRBJ1-2 | TRBV10-3 | - | CASRGTGYGYTF | TGTGCCAGCAGGGGGACAGGCTATGGCTACACCTTC
- | TRBJ2-7 | TRBV11-2 | - | CASSPDRTFYEQYF | TGTGCCAGCAGCCCCGATCGGACTTTCTACGAGCAGTACTTC
TRBD2 | TRBJ2-3 | TRBV5-6 | - | CASRINSGRVTDTQYF | TGTGCCAGCAGGATCAATAGCGGGAGGGTCACAGATACGCAGTATTTT
- | TRBJ1-2 | TRBV5-1 | few | CASSLGDKFRYTF | TGCGCCAGCAGCTTGGGGGACAAGTTCCGCTACACCTTC
TRBD2 | TRBJ2-3 | TRBV6-2/TRBV6-3 | - | CASSYPGTSGFTDTQYF | TGTGCCAGCAGTTACCCCGGGACTAGCGGATTCACAGATACGCAGTATTTT
- | TRBJ2-1 | TRBV27 | - | CASNDQGGWGQFF | TGTGCCAGCAATGATCAGGGGGGTTGGGGGCAGTTCTTC
TRBD2 | TRBJ2-5 | TRBV28 | - | CASSLYWTSGRLEETQYF | TGTGCCAGCAGTTTATACTGGACTAGCGGGAGATTAGAAGAGACCCAGTACTTC
- | TRBJ2-7 | TRBV12-3/TRBV12-4 | - | CASSLGQIGEQYF | TGTGCCAGCAGTTTAGGACAAATCGGAGAGCAGTACTTC